Below are 24 T cell receptor beta chains sequenced from a single sample in a study of cytomegalovirus exposure and HLA in healthy donors (dated by TCRdb to 2017 to 2019). Library preparation employed the immunoSEQ multiplex PCR assay. For the multiplex PCR, a mixture combining 60 forward primers for TCR Vbeta segments and 13 reverse primers for TCR Jbeta segments was used. This is the immuneACCESS table as TCRdb keeps it, with only in-frame sequences that have V and J called. A part of the clones is gone; compared with another copy, unresolved V genes explain less than half, and the rest is unexplained. The sample includes 150,000 or so clones, with approximately 82% observed a single time. The ten largest account for nearly 8.5% of the sample. Sequencing used PBMCs. These TCRs come from a male donor in good health and CMV-seropositive.

The genes are TRBV19 and TRBJ1-5; D ambiguous. CDR3 size: 15 residues. The V gene's germline CDR1 is LNHDA and CDR2 SQIVND (reference sequence). The CDR3 here is CAARPTGDSNQPQHF. As DNA, the CDR3 is TGTGCTGCGCGCCCCACGGGAGATAGCAATCAGCCCCAGCATTTT.

This sequence joins TRBV27 and TRBJ2-1; D is perhaps TRBD2 (5 bases). The V end was cut by 6 bases, the J end by 8 bases, with 14 bases between. Germline CDR1 reads MNHEY; CDR2 reads SMNVEV (reference sequence). This CDR3 is 13 amino acids long. The CDR3, as DNA: TGTGCCAGCAGCCCTTCCACTAGGGATGAGCAGTTCTTC. Translating it yields CASSPSTRDEQFF.

The V gene is TRBV10-3, the J gene TRBJ1-1; 12 bases are a match to TRBD1. Germline V gene lookup returns CDR1 ENHRY and CDR2 SYGVKD. V dropped 5 bases and J dropped 7; count of bases not matched to a gene: 5. The CDR3 consists of 14 residues. CDR3 sequence (DNA): TGTGCCATCAGTTCCGGGACAGGGGGCTTTGAAGCTTTCTTT. Translation gives CAISSGTGGFEAFF.

The gene calls are TRBV7-2 and TRBJ2-1; D gene unclear. Between the trimmed V and J ends, which lost 0 bases and 0 bases, there was a span of 6 bases. Germline loops: CDR1 SGHTA, CDR2 FQGNSA. The CDR3 runs 15 residues. This chain's CDR3 is CASSLALSSYNEQFF. CDR3 in DNA: TGTGCCAGCAGCTTAGCGTTGAGCTCCTACAATGAGCAGTTCTTC.

In DNA form, the CDR3 reads TGCGCCAGCAGCTTACAGGGTTACGAGCAGTACTTC. It is translated as CASSLQGYEQYF. The genes are TRBV5-1 and TRBJ2-7; weak D call: TRBD1 (6 bases). CDR1 SGHRS and CDR2 YFSETQ come from the germline V gene. CDR3 length equals 12 residues. V was cut by 2 bases and J by 4 bases, with 7 bases left in between.

The V call is TRBV7-6, the J call TRBJ1-5, with TRBD1 matching over 11 bases. Germline CDR1 and CDR2: SGHVS and FNYEAQ. The length of the CDR3 is 15 residues. V shed 3 bases and J 6 bases; nucleotides not matched to a gene: 4. CDR3 sequence (DNA): TGTGCCAGCAGCTTGGGACAGGGGGTTTTTCAGCCCCAGCATTTT. Translating it yields CASSLGQGVFQPQHF.

V and J are TRBV4-3 and TRBJ2-2, with a weak D call TRBD1 (6 bases). Trimming cost V 1 base and J 1 base, with 10 bases left between them. The CDR3 has 16 residues. From germline, CDR1 is LGHNA and CDR2 YSLEER. CDR3 in amino acids: CASSQGTGRNTGELFF. The CDR3 nucleotides read TGCGCCAGCAGCCAAGGAACAGGGCGGAACACCGGGGAGCTGTTTTTT.

V gene TRBV7-2 combines with J gene TRBJ2-5; D is undetermined. With the DNA end fitting TRBJ2-7 better, the J assignment may be wrong. The germline V gene encodes CDR1 SGHTA and CDR2 FQGNSA. This CDR3 is 16 amino acids long. The CDR3 DNA is TGTGCCAGCAGCTTAGGATGGTCGGGTCAAAGCTACGAGCAGTACTTC. Protein sequence: CASSLGWSGQSYEQYF.

The chain carries TRBV7-2 and TRBJ1-1; weak D call: TRBD1 (5 bases). The CDR3 loop spans 14 amino acids. The V end was cut by 8 bases, the J end by 4 bases, with 17 bases between. The germline V gene has CDR1 SGHTA and CDR2 FQGNSA. CDR3 sequence: CASRLSGGTTEAFF. The CDR3 DNA is TGTGCCAGCCGTTTAAGCGGAGGGACCACTGAAGCTTTCTTT.

This sequence joins TRBV7-9 and TRBJ2-1; 9 bases align to TRBD1. The CDR3 runs to 16 residues. The V and J ends lost 8 bases and 7 bases, in that order; junction bases with no gene match: 15. The germline gives CDR1 SEHNR, CDR2 FQNEAQ (reference sequence). Here the CDR3 DNA reads TGTGCCAGCCGACCCACAGGGGGCATAAATAGTAATGAGCAGTTCTTC. It translates to CASRPTGGINSNEQFF.

V is TRBV19 and J is TRBJ2-7; 7 positions match TRBD2. With V trimmed by 2 bases and J by 0 bases, 7 bases remained unmatched. The germline gives CDR1 LNHDA, CDR2 SQIVND (reference sequence). This CDR3 has 16 amino acids. CDR3 region: CASSIRSGRGSYEQYF. The CDR3 DNA is TGTGCCAGTAGTATAAGGTCGGGGAGGGGCTCCTACGAGCAGTACTTC.

The chain links TRBV19 to TRBJ1-2; D is uncertain. Germline V gene lookup returns CDR1 LNHDA and CDR2 SQIVND (reference sequence). V gave up 7 bases and J gave up 4 bases, with 13 bases separating them. The CDR3 runs 13 residues. The CDR3 loop reads CASNPGEGYGYTF. The CDR3 nucleotides read TGTGCCAGTAACCCCGGGGAGGGCTATGGCTACACCTTC.

By its share, this clone is medium-sized (0.01 to 0.1%). The CDR3 sequence: CAISVGNEQFF. CDR3 coding DNA: TGTGCCATCAGTGTCGGCAATGAGCAGTTCTTC. The chain combines TRBV10-3 with TRBJ2-1; no clear D gene. Germline V gene lookup returns CDR1 ENHRY and CDR2 SYGVKD. V was clipped by 4 bases and J by 6 bases, with 4 bases between them. The CDR3 contains 11 residues.

The chain combines TRBV14 with TRBJ2-7; D perhaps matches TRBD2 (5 bases). The CDR3 length is 15 residues. The germline V gene encodes CDR1 SGHDN and CDR2 FVKESK. Deletions cut 4 bases from V and 7 bases from J, with 20 bases between. The CDR3 reads CASSPARGLFQEQYF. The DNA for the CDR3 is TGTGCCAGCAGCCCCGCGCGAGGGTTGTTCCAAGAGCAGTACTTC.

V is TRBV30 and J is TRBJ2-3; a weak D match, TRBD1 (6 bases). CDR1 and CDR2 from the germline V gene are GTSNPN and SVGIG (reference sequence). This CDR3 has 13 amino acids. Trimming shortened V by 0 bases and J by 5 bases, and 9 bases separated the two germline ends. CDR3 sequence: CAWSVSGVDTQYF. CDR3 DNA: TGTGCCTGGAGTGTATCAGGGGTAGATACGCAGTATTTT.

This clone has just one count. This chain joins TRBV6-6 and TRBJ1-1; perhaps TRBD1 as D (5 bases). There are 15 residues in the CDR3. Per the germline V gene, CDR1 is MNHNY and CDR2 is SVGAGI (reference sequence). V lost 5 bases and J 5 bases, leaving 18 bases between the germline ends. CDR3 residues: CASSPTVEGRTEAFF. Written as DNA, the CDR3 is TGTGCCAGCAGTCCCACAGTGGAGGGACGGACTGAAGCTTTCTTT.

The chain joins TRBV5-1 to TRBJ1-1; perhaps TRBD1 as D (5 bases). Trimming removed 5 bases at V and 3 bases at J, with 17 bases between. From germline, CDR1 is SGHRS and CDR2 YFSETQ. The CDR3 contains 15 residues. CDR3 sequence reads: CASRQAGNLDTEAFF. The CDR3 DNA reads TGCGCCAGCAGACAGGCGGGGAATCTTGACACTGAAGCTTTCTTT.

The chain combines TRBV7-2 with TRBJ2-5; 11 nucleotides line up with TRBD2. The germline V gene has CDR1 SGHTA and CDR2 FQGNSA. The CDR3 consists of 16 residues. V gave up 4 bases and J gave up 5 bases; unmatched junction bases: 9. CDR3 in DNA: TGTGCCAGCAGCTCAACCACTAGCGGGAGTAAGGAGACCCAGTACTTC. It encodes CASSSTTSGSKETQYF. The variable domain in full, with the rest retrieved from reference TRBV7-2 and TRBJ2-5, is GAGVSQSPSNKVTEKGKDVELRCDPISGHTALYWYRQSLGQGLEFLIYFQGNSAPDKSGLPSDRFSAERTGGSVSTLTIQRTQQEDSAVYLCASSSTTSGSKETQYFGPGTRLLVL.

This clone was seen more than once but under ten times. The genes are TRBV10-3 and TRBJ2-5; tentative D call: TRBD1 (6 bases). This CDR3 contains 13 residues. The ends were cut back, 7 bases at V and 2 bases at J, with 11 bases in the middle. Germline lookup yields CDR1 ENHRY and CDR2 SYGVKD. CDR3 sequence (DNA): TGTGCCATCACCAAAGGACAGCAAGAGACCCAGTACTTC. It translates to CAITKGQQETQYF.

This clone was picked up one time. The chain couples TRBV29-1 to TRBJ2-2, with 7 bases that match TRBD1. J was trimmed by 4 bases and V by 3 bases; bases with no gene match: 5. CDR3 length equals 14 residues. Germline CDR1 is SQVTM and CDR2 is ANQGSEA. This chain's CDR3 is CSVEVTGSTGELFF. DNA of the CDR3: TGCAGCGTTGAGGTGACAGGGAGCACCGGGGAGCTGTTTTTT.

Points on this clone: The junction departs from germline at one end; a sequencing error may be responsible. This sequence joins TRBV11-2 and TRBJ2-7; D may be TRBD2 (6 bases). The CDR3 covers 11 residues. CDR1 and CDR2 (germline): SGHAT, FQNNGV. The CDR3 bases are TGTGCCAGCAGCTTCCCGGGGGAGGTGGACTTC. Translation gives CASSFPGEVDF.

For this clone: An end of the junction does not agree with germline; a read error may underlie this. The chain has TRBV30 and TRBJ2-6, with a tentative D call TRBD1 (6 bases). Germline lookup yields CDR1 GTSNPN and CDR2 SVGIG (reference sequence). The CDR3 has 15 amino acids. CDR3 protein: CAWTKWGVGANGLTF. The DNA for the CDR3 is TGTGCCTGGACTAAATGGGGAGTGGGGGCCAACGGCCTGACTTTC.

The chain has TRBV27 and TRBJ1-4; TRBD1 agrees at 8 bases. This CDR3 is 18 amino acids long. The V segment lost 5 bases and the J segment 8 bases; nucleotides outside the gene matches: 19. Germline CDR1 and CDR2: MNHEY and SMNVEV (reference sequence). CDR3 protein: CASSLKTPLGTGGEKLFF. CDR3 nucleotides: TGTGCCAGCAGTCTCAAAACCCCCCTAGGGACAGGTGGGGAAAAACTGTTTTTT. The full variable domain, rest sourced from reference TRBV27 and TRBJ1-4, is EAQVTQNPRYLITVTGKKLTVTCSQNMNHEYMSWYRQDPGLGLRQIYYSMNVEVTDKGDVPEGYKVSRKEKRNFPLILESPSPNQTSLYFCASSLKTPLGTGGEKLFFGSGTQLSVL.

This sequence joins TRBV7-9 and TRBJ2-2; 9 bases are shared with TRBD2. The length of the CDR3 is 19 residues. The junction had 14 bases not matched to a gene; V was cut back by 5 bases and J by 1 base. CDR1 SEHNR and CDR2 FQNEAQ come from the germline V gene (reference sequence). The CDR3 DNA is TGTGCCAGCAGCCCTGGGGGGCTAGCGGGATTTATGAACACCGGGGAGCTGTTTTTT. It translates to CASSPGGLAGFMNTGELFF. Full variable domain (remainder filled in from reference TRBV7-9 and TRBJ2-2): DTGVSQNPRHKITKRGQNVTFRCDPISEHNRLYWYRQTLGQGPEFLTYFQNEAQLEKSRLLSDRFSAERPKGSFSTLEIQRTEQGDSAMYLCASSPGGLAGFMNTGELFFGEGSRLTVL.